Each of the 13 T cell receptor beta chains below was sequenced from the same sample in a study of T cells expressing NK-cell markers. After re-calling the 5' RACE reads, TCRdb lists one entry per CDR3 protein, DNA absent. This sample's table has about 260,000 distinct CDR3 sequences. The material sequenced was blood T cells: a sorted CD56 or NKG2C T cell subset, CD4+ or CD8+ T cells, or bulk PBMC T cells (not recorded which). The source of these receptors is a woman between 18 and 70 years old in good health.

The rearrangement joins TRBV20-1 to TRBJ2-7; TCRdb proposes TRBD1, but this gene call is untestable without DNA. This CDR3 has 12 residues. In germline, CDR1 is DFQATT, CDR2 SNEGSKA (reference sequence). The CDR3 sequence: CSATDRAYEQYF.

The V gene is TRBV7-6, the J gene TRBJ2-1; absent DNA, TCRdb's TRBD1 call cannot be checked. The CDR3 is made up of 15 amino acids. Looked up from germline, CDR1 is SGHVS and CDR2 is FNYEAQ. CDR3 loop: CASSSRAPTYNEQFF.

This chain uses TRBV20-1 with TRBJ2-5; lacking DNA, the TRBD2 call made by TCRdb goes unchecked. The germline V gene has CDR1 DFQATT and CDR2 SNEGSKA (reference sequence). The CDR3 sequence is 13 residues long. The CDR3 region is CSALAGGRGTQYF.

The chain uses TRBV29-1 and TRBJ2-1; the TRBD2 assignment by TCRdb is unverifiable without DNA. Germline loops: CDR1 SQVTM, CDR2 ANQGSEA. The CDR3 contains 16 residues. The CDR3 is CSSAGLADSSYNEQFF.

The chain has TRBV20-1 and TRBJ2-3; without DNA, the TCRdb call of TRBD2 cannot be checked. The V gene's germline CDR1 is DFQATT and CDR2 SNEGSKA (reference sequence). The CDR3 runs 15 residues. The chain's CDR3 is CSAPSGGTSTDTQYF.

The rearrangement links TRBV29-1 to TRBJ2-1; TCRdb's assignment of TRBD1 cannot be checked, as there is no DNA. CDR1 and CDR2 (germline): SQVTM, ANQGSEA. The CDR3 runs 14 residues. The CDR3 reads CSVEGGTGANEQFF.

CDR3 loop: CASRATEGYTF. This chain joins TRBV10-2 and TRBJ1-2. Germline loops: CDR1 WSHSY, CDR2 SAAADI. The CDR3 covers 11 residues.

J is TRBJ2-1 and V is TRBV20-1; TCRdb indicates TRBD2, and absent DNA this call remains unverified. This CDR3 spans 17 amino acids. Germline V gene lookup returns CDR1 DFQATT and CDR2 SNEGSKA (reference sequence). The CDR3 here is CSARRIGLAGEVNEQFF.

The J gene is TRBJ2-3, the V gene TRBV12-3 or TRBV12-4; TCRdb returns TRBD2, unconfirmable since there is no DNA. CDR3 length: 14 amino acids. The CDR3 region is CASSLRALTDTQYF.

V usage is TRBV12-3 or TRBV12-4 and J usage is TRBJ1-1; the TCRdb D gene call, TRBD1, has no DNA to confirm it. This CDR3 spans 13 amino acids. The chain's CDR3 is CASRRQGDTEAFF.

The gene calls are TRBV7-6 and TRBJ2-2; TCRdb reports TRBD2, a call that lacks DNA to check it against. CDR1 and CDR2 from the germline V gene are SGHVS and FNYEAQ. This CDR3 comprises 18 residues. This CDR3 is CASSLLAGGPANTGELFF.

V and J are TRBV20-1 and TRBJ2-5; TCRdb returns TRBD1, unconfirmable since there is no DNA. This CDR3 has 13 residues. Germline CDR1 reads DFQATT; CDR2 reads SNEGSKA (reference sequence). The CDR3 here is CSARRRGRQTQYF.

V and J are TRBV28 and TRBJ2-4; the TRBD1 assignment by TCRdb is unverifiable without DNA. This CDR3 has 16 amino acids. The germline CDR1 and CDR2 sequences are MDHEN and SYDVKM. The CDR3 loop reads CASSPPGLLAKNIQYF.